One and the same sample provided the 17 T cell receptor beta chains below, sequenced in a study of T cells in Graves' hyperthyroidism and ophthalmopathy. Using RNA transcripts as the source, TCR beta CDR3 regions were amplified. Carried out on the TCR CDR3, a first-round RT-PCR used the HTBI primer set. Using its own MiXCR run on the multiplex PCR reads, TCRdb lists one record per CDR3 protein. The sample shows under 350,000 distinct CDR3 sequences, 20% to 25% of them seen only once. The sample was blood. These receptors all stem from a woman aged 45 to 65 with Graves' hyperthyroidism.

This clonotype turned up a few times. CDR3 sequence (DNA): TGCAGTGCCTTACTTTTACAGGGGATTGATCAGCCCCAGCATTTT. This sequence encodes CSALLLQGIDQPQHF. The chain has TRBV20-1 and TRBJ1-5, with 7 positions matching TRBD1. CDR1 and CDR2 (germline): DFQATT, SNEGSKA (reference sequence). This CDR3 region has 15 residues. The ends lost 6 bases at V and 5 bases at J; junction bases unmatched: 13.

The J gene is TRBJ2-5, the V gene TRBV28, with 10 bases lining up with TRBD2. Germline loops: CDR1 MDHEN, CDR2 SYDVKM. The CDR3 loop spans 14 amino acids. V was clipped by 5 bases and J by 5 bases; unmatched bases: 5. The CDR3 nucleotides read TGTGCCAGCAGTCCAAGCGGGAGGGCGGAGACCCAGTACTTC. As protein: CASSPSGRAETQYF. Variable domain in full (rest from reference TRBV28 and TRBJ2-5): DVKVTQSSRYLVKRTGEKVFLECVQDMDHENMFWYRQDPGLGLRLIYFSYDVKMKEKGDIPEGYSVSREKKERFSLILESASTNQTSMYLCASSPSGRAETQYFGPGTRLLVL.

This clonotype came up many times. The rearrangement links TRBV6-1 to TRBJ2-3; 8 bases map to TRBD1. Germline V gene data show CDR1 as MNHNS and CDR2 as SASEGT. J lost 6 bases, V lost 6 bases, and 11 bases had no gene match. This CDR3 has 15 residues. The CDR3 DNA reads as TGTGCCAGCAGCTCCGGGACAGGCTCTTCGGATACGCAGTATTTT. It encodes CASSSGTGSSDTQYF.

This chain uses TRBV7-9 with TRBJ2-3; D is undetermined. V lost 5 bases and J 2 bases, leaving 17 bases between the germline ends. The CDR3 covers 16 residues. Germline V gene sequence: CDR1 SEHNR, CDR2 FQNEAQ (reference sequence). CDR3 sequence: CASSPEARLDTDTQYF. The CDR3 DNA sequence: TGTGCCAGCAGCCCCGAGGCCAGGTTGGACACAGATACGCAGTATTTT.

This clonotype was picked up one time. The chain joins TRBV27 to TRBJ2-7; 10 bases are shared with TRBD1. Per the germline V gene, CDR1 is MNHEY and CDR2 is SMNVEV (reference sequence). V trimming: 10 bases; J trimming: 4 bases; junction bases outside the gene matches: 7. The CDR3 has 13 residues. The CDR3 loop is CAIGQGVPYEQYF. The CDR3 region has the DNA TGTGCCATCGGACAGGGGGTTCCGTACGAGCAGTACTTC.

Ten or more counts support this clonotype. The rearrangement links TRBV24-1 to TRBJ2-1; D is perhaps TRBD1 (6 bases). V gave up 2 bases and J gave up 8 bases, with 9 bases separating them. From germline, CDR1 is KGHDR and CDR2 SFDVKD. This CDR3 is 13 amino acids long. The CDR3 coding sequence is TGTGCCACCAGTGATTCGCACAGGGATGAGCAGTTCTTC. Translation gives CATSDSHRDEQFF.

The chain is built from TRBV20-1 and TRBJ2-1, with 9 positions matching TRBD2. The germline V gene encodes CDR1 DFQATT and CDR2 SNEGSKA (reference sequence). This CDR3 region has 18 residues. With 5 bases clipped from V and 1 base from J, the junction kept 15 bases outside the gene matches. CDR3 DNA sequence: TGCAGTGCTCCCCCCGGTGATAGCGGGAGAGAATCCTACAATGAGCAGTTCTTC. Its protein is CSAPPGDSGRESYNEQFF.

The chain joins TRBV11-2 to TRBJ2-7; TRBD1 is a possible D gene (6 bases). Per the germline V gene, CDR1 is SGHAT and CDR2 is FQNNGV. The CDR3 covers 14 residues. Trimming took off 5 bases at V and 1 base at J, with 12 bases between the two ends. For the CDR3, the DNA is TGTGCCAGCAGCGGACAAAGGGGGTCCTACGAGCAGTACTTC. Protein sequence: CASSGQRGSYEQYF.

CDR3 loop: CSANGLAGLGETQYF. DNA for the CDR3: TGCAGTGCTAACGGACTAGCGGGTTTAGGAGAGACCCAGTACTTC. This chain connects TRBV20-1 to TRBJ2-5; 11 positions match TRBD2. Per germline, CDR1 DFQATT and CDR2 SNEGSKA (reference sequence). The CDR3 is made up of 15 amino acids. Trimming at V came to 4 bases and at J to 4 bases, leaving 8 bases not matched to a gene.

The chain employs TRBV10-3 and TRBJ1-4; possibly TRBD1 for D (6 bases). CDR1 is ENHRY, CDR2 SYGVKD, per germline. Trimming removed 7 bases from V and 5 bases from J, with 11 bases in between. There are 13 residues in the CDR3. The CDR3 loop is CAIKAGTNEKLFF. The CDR3 coding sequence is TGTGCCATCAAGGCGGGGACAAATGAAAAACTGTTTTTT.

This clonotype showed up many times. The chain links TRBV28 to TRBJ2-2; D may match TRBD1 or TRBD2 (6 bases each). The CDR3 totals 15 residues. Per the germline V gene, CDR1 is MDHEN and CDR2 is SYDVKM. Deletions cut 7 bases from V and 0 bases from J, with 12 bases between. The CDR3 DNA is TGTGCCAGCAAAGGAGGGGGGACGAACACCGGGGAGCTGTTTTTT. Amino acids: CASKGGGTNTGELFF.

This clonotype was observed at least ten times. The rearrangement joins TRBV11-1 to TRBJ2-1, with D tentatively TRBD1 (6 bases). Germline loops: CDR1 SGHAT, CDR2 FQDESV (reference sequence). The CDR3 is 16 amino acids. The V end lost 5 bases, the J end lost 4 bases, and 18 bases lay between the germline ends. CDR3 DNA: TGTGCCAGCAGCGAACAAGCCGGGACAAGTTACAATGAGCAGTTCTTC. It yields the protein CASSEQAGTSYNEQFF.

This clonotype has just a few counts. This chain links TRBV12-3 or TRBV12-4 with TRBJ2-7; 7 bases map to TRBD1. The CDR3 has 15 amino acids. Unmatched junction bases numbered 10, after V lost 5 bases and J lost 3 bases. CDR3 sequence: CASSPMDRLYYEQYF. The CDR3, as DNA: TGTGCCAGCAGTCCCATGGACAGGCTGTACTACGAGCAGTACTTC.

This clonotype has at least ten counts. The chain links TRBV12-3 or TRBV12-4 to TRBJ1-1; no definite D call. V was pared by 5 bases and J by 5 bases, with 9 bases between. There are 12 residues in the CDR3. The CDR3 DNA reads as TGTGCCAGCAGTAAGTGGCTTACTGAAGCTTTCTTT. It translates to CASSKWLTEAFF.

There are many counts of this clonotype. V usage is TRBV2 and J usage is TRBJ1-5; 7 nucleotides match TRBD1. Germline loops: CDR1 SNHLY, CDR2 FYNNEI. The J segment lost 9 bases and the V segment lost 9 bases, leaving 11 bases of the junction unmatched. CDR3 length: 13 residues. The CDR3 DNA reads as TGTGCCAGTCGCCGGGACAGCCAAGGGCCCCAGCATTTT. Its protein is CASRRDSQGPQHF.

The chain recombines TRBV10-3 with TRBJ1-2; 7 bases are a match to TRBD1. Germline V CDR1 and CDR2: ENHRY, SYGVKD. V was clipped by 8 bases and J by 4 bases; unmatched bases: 7. CDR3 length equals 13 residues. CDR3 residues: CAIRGGDSYGYTF. CDR3 sequence (DNA): TGTGCCATCCGAGGGGGGGACAGCTATGGCTACACCTTC.

This clonotype was recorded a few times. The chain links TRBV18 to TRBJ2-7, with TRBD2 matching over 7 bases. Germline CDR1 and CDR2: KGHSH and LQKENI. V lost 0 bases and J lost 4; bases outside the gene matches: 9. The CDR3 extends over 16 amino acids. CDR3 nucleotides: TGTGCCAGCTCACCACCGGGCGGGAGTCGGACGTACGAGCAGTACTTC. It codes for CASSPPGGSRTYEQYF.